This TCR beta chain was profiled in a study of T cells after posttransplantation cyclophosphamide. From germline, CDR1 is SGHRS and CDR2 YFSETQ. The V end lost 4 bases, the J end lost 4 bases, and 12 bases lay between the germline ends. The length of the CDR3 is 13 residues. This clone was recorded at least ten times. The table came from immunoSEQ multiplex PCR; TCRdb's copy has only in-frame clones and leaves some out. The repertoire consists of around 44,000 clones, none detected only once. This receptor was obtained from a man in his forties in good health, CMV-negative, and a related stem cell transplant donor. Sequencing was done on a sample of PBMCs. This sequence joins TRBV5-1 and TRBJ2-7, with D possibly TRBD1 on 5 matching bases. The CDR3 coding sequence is TGCGCCAGCAGCCCTCTGACAGATTACGAGCAGTACTTC. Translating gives CASSPLTDYEQYF.